These 9 T cell receptor beta chains share one sample of origin, sequenced in a study of radiation and T cells in renal cell carcinoma. Some clones are missing from TCRdb's copy, which holds only in-frame ones; the method was immunoSEQ multiplex PCR. The sample has around 180,000 clones; 88% are singletons. The time point denotes: blood 4 weeks post-SBRT, at nephrectomy. Treatment defined: 15 Gy SBRT to primary tumor, nephrectomy 4 weeks later. The source was blood, collected from a patient whose treatment included radiotherapy and nephrectomy. The receptors originated from a woman aged 45-60 years with renal cell carcinoma.

The CDR3 DNA follows: TGTGCCAGCAGCTGGGACAGGGGTAATTCACCCCTCCACTTT. It translates to CASSWDRGNSPLHF. The genes are TRBV6-5 and TRBJ1-6, with TRBD1 matching 10 bases. Per germline, CDR1 MNHEY and CDR2 SVGAGI. V trimming: 6 bases; J trimming: 6 bases; junction bases outside the gene matches: 2. This CDR3 is 14 amino acids long.

V usage is TRBV5-4 and J usage is TRBJ2-7; D may match TRBD1 or TRBD2 (6 bases each). CDR3 length equals 15 residues. Germline lookup yields CDR1 SGHNT and CDR2 YYREEE (reference sequence). Trimming took off 4 bases at V and 2 bases at J, with 16 bases between the two ends. In DNA, the CDR3 is TGTGCCAGCAGCCTGGGTGGGGGGCCGACCTACGAGCAGTACTTC. It specifies CASSLGGGPTYEQYF.

The V and J genes are TRBV5-1 and TRBJ1-4; no clear D gene. Looked up from germline, CDR1 is SGHRS and CDR2 is YFSETQ. The CDR3 spans 14 residues. With 2 bases removed from V and 0 bases from J, the gap between germline ends came to 5 bases. CDR3 protein: CASSFSATNEKLFF. The CDR3 DNA reads as TGCGCCAGCAGCTTCAGTGCAACTAATGAAAAACTGTTTTTT.

This clone was observed once. V is TRBV19 and J is TRBJ1-5; D ambiguous. The CDR3 is made up of 15 amino acids. V shed 6 bases and J shed 2 bases, with 14 bases lying between them. Per the germline V gene, CDR1 is LNHDA and CDR2 is SQIVND (reference sequence). In DNA, the CDR3 is TGTGCCAGTAGCGATCAAGGACTGGGCAATCAGCCCCAGCATTTT. It translates to CASSDQGLGNQPQHF.

Points on this clone: The same CDR3 can be traced to other DNA sequences in this sample. The rearrangement uses TRBV6-5 and TRBJ1-1, with 7 positions matching TRBD1. The CDR3 extends over 15 amino acids. The V gene end was trimmed by 0 bases and the J gene end by 1 base; junction bases not matched to a gene: 2. Per the germline V gene, CDR1 is MNHEY and CDR2 is SVGAGI. CDR3 DNA sequence: TGTGCCAGCAGTTACTCCAACAGGGGGAACACTGAAGCTTTCTTT. Translation gives CASSYSNRGNTEAFF.

The V gene is TRBV6-6, the J gene TRBJ1-3; perhaps TRBD1 as D (5 bases). This CDR3 contains 16 residues. Germline loops: CDR1 MNHNY, CDR2 SVGAGI (reference sequence). With 5 bases removed from V and 3 bases from J, the gap between germline ends came to 17 bases. The chain's CDR3 is CASSGPGGVRGNTIYF. The CDR3, as DNA: TGTGCCAGCAGTGGCCCGGGGGGGGTTCGTGGAAACACCATATATTTT.

V and J are TRBV4-3 and TRBJ1-6, with D unresolved. In germline, CDR1 is LGHNA, CDR2 YSLEER. Trimming stripped 1 base from V and 7 bases from J, with 14 bases between. The CDR3 loop spans 16 amino acids. The DNA of the CDR3 is TGCGCCAGCAGCCAAGGTAGTGGATGGGAAAATTCACCCCTCCACTTT. Encoded protein: CASSQGSGWENSPLHF.

V is TRBV4-1 and J is TRBJ2-7; D is possibly TRBD2 (5 bases). Per germline, CDR1 MGHRA and CDR2 YSYEKL. The CDR3 consists of 14 residues. The V gene lost 4 bases and the J gene lost 2 bases, with 12 bases spanning the gap. The CDR3 loop reads CASSPRTGTYEQYF. DNA of the CDR3: TGCGCCAGCAGCCCTCGGACGGGGACCTACGAGCAGTACTTC.

This rearrangement joins TRBV7-3 to TRBJ2-2; TRBD2 agrees at 10 bases. Germline assignment: CDR1 SGHTA and CDR2 FQGTGA. The ends lost 6 bases at V and 1 base at J; junction bases unmatched: 2. The CDR3 contains 15 residues. The CDR3 coding sequence is TGTGCCAGCAGTCTAGCGGGGGTGAACACCGGGGAGCTGTTTTTT. It codes for CASSLAGVNTGELFF.